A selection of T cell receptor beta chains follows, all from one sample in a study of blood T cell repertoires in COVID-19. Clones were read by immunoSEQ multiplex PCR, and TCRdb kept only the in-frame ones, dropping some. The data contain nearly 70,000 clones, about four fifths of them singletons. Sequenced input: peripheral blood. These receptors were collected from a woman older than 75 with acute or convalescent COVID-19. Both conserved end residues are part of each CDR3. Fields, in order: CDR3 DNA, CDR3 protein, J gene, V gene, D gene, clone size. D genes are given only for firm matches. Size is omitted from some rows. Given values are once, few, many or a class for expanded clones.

TGTGCCAGCAGCTTATTTGGGCTGGGAGGCACAGATACGCAGTATTTT,CASSLFGLGGTDTQYF,TRBJ2-3,TRBV5-5,NA,NA
TGTGCCAGCAGCCCTCGGACAGGGAGTAAGTTACAAGAGACCCAGTACTTC,CASSPRTGSKLQETQYF,TRBJ2-5,TRBV5-4,TRBD1,NA
TGTGCCAGCAGTGTGGCACAGGCGAACTATGGCTACACCTTC,CASSVAQANYGYTF,TRBJ1-2,TRBV2,NA,once
TGTGCCAGCTCCCAGGTACCTTCTAGCACAGATACGCAGTATTTT,CASSQVPSSTDTQYF,TRBJ2-3,TRBV18,NA,NA
TGTGCCAGCAGTTCCCCGACCCTGGGGCGCTACGAGCAGTACTTC,CASSSPTLGRYEQYF,TRBJ2-7,TRBV27,NA,NA
TGTGCCAGCAGCCAAATCGGGACAGTGGCAGCAGATACGCAGTATTTT,CASSQIGTVAADTQYF,TRBJ2-3,TRBV14,TRBD1,once
TGTGCCAGCAGTGAAGCCATGGGACAGCCCATCTATGGCTACACCTTC,CASSEAMGQPIYGYTF,TRBJ1-2,TRBV6-1,TRBD1,NA
TGTGCCAGCTCACCACCGGGGGGAAGCTCACCCCTCCACTTT,CASSPPGGSSPLHF,TRBJ1-6,TRBV18,NA,NA
TGTGCCAGCAGCCCCCAGGACAGGGCGCAAGAGACCCAGTACTTC,CASSPQDRAQETQYF,TRBJ2-5,TRBV5-4,TRBD1,NA
TGCGCCAGCAGCCAAAGCCTACTAGCGGGGGGCCGACAAGAGACCCAGTACTTC,CASSQSLLAGGRQETQYF,TRBJ2-5,TRBV4-1,TRBD2,NA
TGTGCCAGCTCACACGGGACAGGAACAGGTTCGGACACCATATATTTT,CASSHGTGTGSDTIYF,TRBJ1-3,TRBV18,TRBD1,few
TGTGCCAGCAGCTCATACAATGAGCAGTTCTTC,CASSSYNEQFF,TRBJ2-1,TRBV5-6,NA,NA
TGTGCCAGCAGCTTGGTCGCTACGAATTCACCCCTCCACTTT,CASSLVATNSPLHF,TRBJ1-6,TRBV5-4,NA,NA
TGTGCCAGCAAGTCTCAGGACAGAAGCTACGAGCAGTACTTC,CASKSQDRSYEQYF,TRBJ2-7,TRBV19,NA,NA
TGTGCCAGCAGTTACCCCGACAGGGAGCAGTACTTC,CASSYPDREQYF,TRBJ2-7,TRBV6-6,NA,NA
TGCGCCAGCAGCTTGGAGATAGGGGTGGGGAACACTGAAGCTTTCTTT,CASSLEIGVGNTEAFF,TRBJ1-1,TRBV5-1,NA,NA
TGTGCCAGCAGTTTCCACCCGGGACAGGGGATAGAGACCCAGTACTTC,CASSFHPGQGIETQYF,TRBJ2-5,TRBV27,TRBD1,NA
TGTGCCAGCAGCTCTCTAGCGGGGGGGCGGACAGAGCAGTTCTTC,CASSSLAGGRTEQFF,TRBJ2-1,TRBV7-3,TRBD2,NA
TGCAGCGTTGAAGACGGTCCGGAGGCCCAGTACTTC,CSVEDGPEAQYF,TRBJ2-5,TRBV29-1,NA,NA
TGTGCCAGCAGCTTAATACAGTTGAACACTGAAGCTTTCTTT,CASSLIQLNTEAFF,TRBJ1-1,TRBV7-9,NA,NA
TGTGCCAGCAGCTTCCGGGGGGCAGGCTATAATGAAAAACTGTTTTTT,CASSFRGAGYNEKLFF,TRBJ1-4,TRBV11-2,NA,NA
TGTGCTAGTGGTTCCCCCGTCTCTGGAAACACCATATATTTT,CASGSPVSGNTIYF,TRBJ1-3,TRBV12-5,NA,NA
TGTGCCAGCAGTAGCCGGGACAGGGCCCTTTACACAGATACGCAGTATTTT,CASSSRDRALYTDTQYF,TRBJ2-3,TRBV7-9,TRBD1,medium-sized
TGTGCCAGCAGCCAAGATCAAGGAGGACGGAGTGGCTACACCTTC,CASSQDQGGRSGYTF,TRBJ1-2,TRBV14,NA,few
TGCGCCAGCGGTCCCTACGGAGGGTTGGGATTAACTAATGAAAAACTGTTTTTT,CASGPYGGLGLTNEKLFF,TRBJ1-4,TRBV23-1,NA,NA
TGCAGCGTTGAAAGCGGGTCAGGGGGTCTCTACGAGCAGTACTTC,CSVESGSGGLYEQYF,TRBJ2-7,TRBV29-1,NA,once
TGTGCCAGTACAACCTCTGGGGCCAACGTCCTGACTTTC,CASTTSGANVLTF,TRBJ2-6,TRBV25-1,NA,NA
TGTGCCAGCAGCTTGGTGGGGACAGACCGCTACGAGCAGTACTTC,CASSLVGTDRYEQYF,TRBJ2-7,TRBV5-5,TRBD1,NA
TGTGCCTGGAGTAGCGCAGGGATCATAGCGGGTCAGCCCCAGCATTTT,CAWSSAGIIAGQPQHF,TRBJ1-5,TRBV30,NA,NA
TGTGCCAGCTCATTAGGACAGGGGGACTATGGCTACACCTTC,CASSLGQGDYGYTF,TRBJ1-2,TRBV18,TRBD1,NA
TGTGCCAGCAGCATCGGACTAGCGGGGGGCAAGCAGTTCTTC,CASSIGLAGGKQFF,TRBJ2-1,TRBV6-5,TRBD2,NA
TGTGCCAGCAGCATTGGGACAGGGGCTGTCTATGGCTACACCTTC,CASSIGTGAVYGYTF,TRBJ1-2,TRBV7-3,TRBD1,NA
TGTGCCAGCAGTATCGGCCGGGACAGGGCGGGCGGTCAGCCCCAGCATTTT,CASSIGRDRAGGQPQHF,TRBJ1-5,TRBV27,TRBD1,NA
TGTGCCAGCAGTCAGATGACAGGGGCTTCGAACACTGAAGCTTTCTTT,CASSQMTGASNTEAFF,TRBJ1-1,TRBV25-1,TRBD1,NA
TGTGCCAGCAGTGACTCGGGTTCCAATTCACCCCTCCACTTT,CASSDSGSNSPLHF,TRBJ1-6,TRBV2,NA,NA
TGTGCCAGCAGCTTGGGATTGACAGGGCCCTATGGCTACACCTTC,CASSLGLTGPYGYTF,TRBJ1-2,TRBV5-5,TRBD1,NA
TGTGCCAGCCGACCAACAGGGGTGGGGAGCAATCAGCCCCAGCATTTT,CASRPTGVGSNQPQHF,TRBJ1-5,TRBV6-6,TRBD1,once
TGTGCCAGCATGCCCGAATTGGGGACAGGGGGATCACCCCTCCACTTT,CASMPELGTGGSPLHF,TRBJ1-6,TRBV2,TRBD1,NA
TGCGCCAGCAGCTCGGACAGGCGGGGCACTGAAGCTTTCTTT,CASSSDRRGTEAFF,TRBJ1-1,TRBV5-1,TRBD1,NA
TGTGCCAGCAGTCAGGACATCCCTACCTACGAGCAGTACTTC,CASSQDIPTYEQYF,TRBJ2-7,TRBV6-5,NA,NA
TGTGCCAGCAGCGTAGAGGGACTAGCGGGAGGGACTAGCACAGATACGCAGTATTTT,CASSVEGLAGGTSTDTQYF,TRBJ2-3,TRBV9,TRBD2,once
TGCAGCGGACAGGGGGCCTACGAGCAGTACTTC,CSGQGAYEQYF,TRBJ2-7,TRBV29-1,TRBD1,NA
TGTGCCAGCAGGCAGGACAGGGAGGGTCGGCCCCAGCATTTT,CASRQDREGRPQHF,TRBJ1-5,TRBV2,TRBD1,NA
TGCGCCGGCAGGGCTAGCGAAACAGATACGCAGTATTTT,CAGRASETDTQYF,TRBJ2-3,TRBV5-1,NA,once
TGTGCCAGCAGTTACTCGCAACAGGGGTATCAGCCCCAGCATTTT,CASSYSQQGYQPQHF,TRBJ1-5,TRBV6-5,TRBD1,NA
TGCGCCAGCAGCTTGGGACTAGCGGTTGGGTACAATGAGCAGTTCTTC,CASSLGLAVGYNEQFF,TRBJ2-1,TRBV5-1,TRBD2,NA
TGTGCCAGCAGGAGGACAGGGGGCTATGGCTACACCTTC,CASRRTGGYGYTF,TRBJ1-2,TRBV6-5,TRBD1,NA
TGTGCCAGCAGTCGCGGGACTCAAGGCAATGAGCAGTTCTTC,CASSRGTQGNEQFF,TRBJ2-1,TRBV6-4,NA,NA
TGTGCCAGCTCACCCCAAGATAGAGAGCAGTTCTTC,CASSPQDREQFF,TRBJ2-1,TRBV18,NA,NA
TGTGCCTGCAGCTGGGAGTCGGAATCCTACGAGCAGTACTTC,CACSWESESYEQYF,TRBJ2-7,TRBV6-5,NA,once